This T cell receptor beta chain was obtained from a study of identifying expanded T cells in peripheral blood (dated by TCRdb to 2018 to 2020). Broadly, across the study: Technical replicates were generated by sequencing separate aliquots of the same genomic DNA pool, with four replicates compared pairwise.

General study outcomes and caveats: Both the number of clones called differentially abundant and the false-positive rate were significantly reduced by the beta-binomial model across all healthy-donor time intervals. For all healthy donors, the variance in clone template counts between roughly 2-week samples rose significantly as total template count increased. It was expected by the authors that biological variance in healthy repertoires might increase further over much longer intervals, such as months to years. The binomial model flagged 0.9 to 1.5 differentially abundant clones between technical replicates, compared with 15 to 17 over approximately two weeks and 19 over around four weeks.

TCRbeta CDR3 regions were profiled by bias-controlled multiplex PCR amplification of genomic DNA with the immunoSEQ Assay. The source study handled its data this way. The absolute abundance of each unique TCRbeta CDR3 region was quantified after sequences were collapsed and filtered. Two models were used to test differential abundance: a binomial model (Fisher-equivalent) and a beta-binomial model that adds time-dependent variance fitted from healthy donors. Clones with fewer than 5 combined templates were excluded, and clones with Benjamini-Hochberg FDR below 0.01 were called differentially abundant. The form v = (b*log(k)+a)^2 was used to model beta-binomial variance as a function of total template count across the two samples. In its TCRdb copy, this immuneACCESS table keeps in-frame sequences only and misses some clones. Where compared with another copy, unresolved V genes explain less than half of these, and the others have no known cause. Clonal size and the V and J genes are those of that table, whereas D and trimming came from the DNA. The sample table records more than 50,000 clones; approximately 80% of these occur just once. The biggest ten clones account for about a fifth of the sample.

About this clone: Its recognized antigen is unknown. The input lacks base qualities; no much larger clone sits a single base away.

The germline V gene encodes CDR1 MNHNS and CDR2 SASEGT. V loses 10 bases at its end and J loses 0 bases; junction bases beyond the gene matches: 8. Its CDR3 holds 15 amino acids, cysteine through phenylalanine. Only the CDR3 portion is preserved as DNA: 45 bases, with reading frame beginning at the first base. No immune events such as infections were documented for the healthy donors during the collection period. Time-dependent variance in a beta-binomial model of T-cell clone differential abundance was calibrated using healthy-donor blood repertoires as a training cohort. The training cohort was composed of roughly ten healthy donors, 3 female and 7 male. An age range of about 29 to 65 years, with an average of 43 years, was recorded for the donors. Obtained from a commercial supplier, whole blood was collected from each healthy donor at three time points set 2 to 3 weeks apart. For immunosequencing, genomic DNA was extracted from whole blood that had not been sorted.

The sequence was collected from a person aged 18 to 70 in good health. This receptor chain uses TRBV6-1 and TRBJ2-2, and TRBD2 aligns with 7 junction nucleotides. Source material: blood. The DNA reads TGTGCCACCCCCGGGCTAGCGGCGAACACCGGGGAGCTGTTTTTT. This codes for CATPGLAANTGELFF.